This is a list of T cell receptor beta chains from one sample in a study of shared T cell receptors in the human thymus. The repertoire was sequenced with immunoSEQ multiplex PCR; TCRdb's copy has only in-frame clones and lacks some. The sample shows 550,000 to 800,000 clones, around 85% of them seen only once. These data are also associated with another study on human thymus T cells.

The sample comprised thymocytes. These receptors came from a girl under three years old with a congenital heart defect. Each CDR3 is given with its conserved first and last residue. The D gene is left open where the match is weak. Not every row has a clone size; where given, it reads once, few, many or a size class.

clone_size	j_call	v_call	d_call	cdr3_aa	cdr3_nt
-	TRBJ1-4	TRBV7-9	TRBD1	CASSFARDRRFGEKLFF	TGTGCCAGCAGCTTCGCCCGGGACAGGAGGTTTGGTGAAAAACTGTTTTTT
-	TRBJ2-6	TRBV7-6	TRBD2	CASSSDGGSGANVLTF	TGTGCCAGCAGCTCCGACGGGGGGTCTGGGGCCAACGTCCTGACTTTC
-	TRBJ1-5	TRBV6-5	-	CASSFTQQGGHQPQHF	TGTGCCAGCAGTTTTACACAACAGGGCGGACACCAGCCCCAGCATTTT
-	TRBJ1-1	TRBV7-3	-	CASSYRQMHTEAFF	TGTGCCAGCAGCTACCGACAGATGCACACTGAAGCTTTCTTT
-	TRBJ2-2	TRBV25-1	TRBD1	CASSGQDRGDTGELFF	TGTGCCAGCAGTGGACAGGACAGGGGGGACACCGGGGAGCTGTTTTTT
-	TRBJ2-7	TRBV6-1	-	CASSVPLGPFYEQYF	TGTGCCAGCAGCGTACCACTGGGCCCTTTCTACGAGCAGTACTTC
-	TRBJ2-5	TRBV7-2	TRBD2	CASSSPETSGGAKGETQYF	TGTGCCAGCAGCTCCCCGGAAACTAGCGGGGGGGCTAAAGGAGAGACCCAGTACTTC
-	TRBJ2-1	TRBV4-3	TRBD1	CASSQGEGTGHGVHNEQFF	TGCGCCAGCAGCCAAGGAGAGGGGACAGGCCACGGGGTGCACAATGAGCAGTTCTTC
-	TRBJ1-1	TRBV28	-	CASSLRTDKNTEAFF	TGTGCCAGCAGTCTTAGGACGGACAAGAACACTGAAGCTTTCTTT
-	TRBJ2-7	TRBV10-2	TRBD1	CASSEFGQGFREQYF	TGCGCCAGCAGCGAGTTTGGACAGGGGTTTCGGGAGCAGTACTTC
-	TRBJ2-1	TRBV28	TRBD1	CATQARGTGHGTVCNEQFF	TGTGCCACCCAAGCGAGGGGGACAGGACATGGGACTGTGTGCAATGAGCAGTTCTTC
-	TRBJ1-2	TRBV7-2	-	CASNPIPTALYGYTF	TGTGCCAGCAACCCCATACCGACAGCGCTCTATGGCTACACCTTC
-	TRBJ2-7	TRBV6-1	-	CASSEGERTDYEQYF	TGTGCCAGCAGTGAAGGAGAAAGGACAGACTACGAGCAGTACTTC
-	TRBJ1-6	TRBV7-2	-	CASSTGPYNSPLHF	TGTGCCAGCAGCACAGGGCCTTATAATTCACCCCTCCACTTT
-	TRBJ1-1	TRBV5-5	TRBD1	CASRAGTVFDRDTEAFF	TGTGCCAGCAGGGCCGGGACAGTATTTGATAGGGACACTGAAGCTTTCTTT
few	TRBJ1-4	TRBV27	-	CASAVFPFATNEKLFF	TGTGCCAGCGCAGTTTTTCCGTTTGCAACTAATGAAAAACTGTTTTTT
once	TRBJ2-5	TRBV5-1	-	CASSILGDFQETQYF	TGCGCCAGCAGTATTTTAGGGGACTTCCAAGAGACCCAGTACTTC
-	TRBJ2-7	TRBV19	TRBD2	CASSIAGTSGAAPDYEQYF	TGTGCCAGTAGTATAGCTGGGACTAGCGGGGCAGCACCCGACTACGAGCAGTACTTC
-	TRBJ2-2	TRBV28	-	CASSPPPWNTGELFF	TGTGCCAGCAGCCCTCCCCCTTGGAACACCGGGGAGCTGTTTTTT
-	TRBJ2-5	TRBV15	-	CAASLQGRTQYF	TGTGCCGCCTCCCTCCAGGGGAGGACCCAGTACTTC
-	TRBJ2-1	TRBV10-3	-	CAISGPDTNSYNEQFF	TGTGCCATCAGTGGTCCGGACACAAACTCCTACAATGAGCAGTTCTTC
once	TRBJ2-1	TRBV25-1	TRBD2	CASSEGQRGHLPYNEQFF	TGTGCCAGCAGTGAAGGCCAGCGGGGGCACTTACCCTACAATGAGCAGTTCTTC
-	TRBJ1-2	TRBV4-3	TRBD1	CASSRQRKTGENYGYTF	TGCGCCAGCAGCCGGCAAAGAAAGACAGGGGAGAACTATGGCTACACCTTC
-	TRBJ2-2	TRBV5-8	TRBD1	CASSLFDRVANGELFF	TGTGCCAGCAGCTTGTTTGACAGGGTTGCGAACGGGGAGCTGTTTTTT
few	TRBJ1-1	TRBV25-1	-	CASSSGTKNTEAFF	TGTGCCAGCAGTTCCGGGACAAAGAACACTGAAGCTTTCTTT
-	TRBJ2-7	TRBV5-1	TRBD1	CASRLLSGTVYEQYF	TGCGCCAGCAGGCTACTATCCGGGACAGTTTACGAGCAGTACTTC
-	TRBJ2-7	TRBV7-8	-	CAGSALVGGISYEQYF	TGTGCCGGGAGCGCTCTAGTAGGGGGAATCTCCTACGAGCAGTACTTC
-	TRBJ1-6	TRBV7-8	-	CASSPTPGVLDSPLHF	TGTGCCAGCAGCCCCACCCCGGGGGTTTTGGACTCACCCCTCCACTTT
-	TRBJ1-2	TRBV5-6	-	CASRTMTPQGTGGYTF	TGTGCCAGCAGAACTATGACCCCACAGGGAACGGGTGGCTACACCTTC
-	TRBJ2-1	TRBV7-9	-	CASRNGGLRGYTYNEQFF	TGTGCCAGCAGGAACGGGGGACTCCGGGGCTATACCTACAATGAGCAGTTCTTC
-	TRBJ1-5	TRBV28	-	CASSLSLGWGRSNQPQHF	TGTGCCAGCAGTTTAAGTCTAGGTTGGGGGCGCAGCAATCAGCCCCAGCATTTT
-	TRBJ1-2	TRBV2	TRBD1	CASRVTGGDYGYTF	TGTGCCAGCAGGGTGACAGGGGGCGACTATGGCTACACCTTC
-	TRBJ1-1	TRBV27	-	CASSFGGGRLLNTEAFF	TGTGCCAGCAGTTTCGGGGGAGGGAGACTCTTGAACACTGAAGCTTTCTTT
-	TRBJ2-1	TRBV7-2	TRBD1	CASSLGDRGNEQFF	TGTGCCAGCAGCTTAGGGGACAGGGGCAATGAGCAGTTCTTC
-	TRBJ1-5	TRBV27	TRBD1	CASSPPGTEVDQPQHF	TGTGCCAGCAGCCCCCCGGGGACAGAGGTAGATCAGCCCCAGCATTTT
-	TRBJ1-2	TRBV5-8	-	CASSPEGEGYTF	TGTGCCAGCAGCCCCGAGGGCGAGGGCTACACCTTC
-	TRBJ1-5	TRBV19	TRBD1	CASSPRTGIQPQHF	TGTGCCAGTAGTCCCCGGACAGGGATTCAGCCCCAGCATTTT
once	TRBJ1-5	TRBV28	TRBD1	CASSLSIDGTVLFPYSNQPQHF	TGTGCCAGCAGTTTATCCATTGACGGGACAGTCTTGTTCCCTTATAGCAATCAGCCCCAGCATTTT
-	TRBJ1-4	TRBV5-1	-	CASSWDNSEEDEKLFF	TGCGCCAGCAGCTGGGACAACAGCGAAGAGGATGAAAAACTGTTTTTT
-	TRBJ1-2	TRBV11-2	-	CASSFEPGGHLRDYGYTF	TGTGCCAGCAGCTTCGAACCCGGGGGGCACCTGAGGGACTATGGCTACACCTTC
-	TRBJ2-1	TRBV14	TRBD1	CASSRQGDPSYNEQFF	TGTGCCAGCAGCCGACAGGGAGATCCCTCCTACAATGAGCAGTTCTTC
-	TRBJ1-6	TRBV5-4	-	CASSLTAAGTLHF	TGTGCCAGCAGCTTGACGGCGGCGGGCACCCTCCACTTT
-	TRBJ2-7	TRBV27	TRBD1	CASSTARDRGYLKAGEQYF	TGTGCCAGCAGTACGGCACGGGACAGGGGGTACCTTAAGGCGGGCGAGCAGTACTTC
few	TRBJ1-1	TRBV19	-	CASSIPTESEAFF	TGTGCCAGTAGTATCCCGACAGAGTCTGAAGCTTTCTTT